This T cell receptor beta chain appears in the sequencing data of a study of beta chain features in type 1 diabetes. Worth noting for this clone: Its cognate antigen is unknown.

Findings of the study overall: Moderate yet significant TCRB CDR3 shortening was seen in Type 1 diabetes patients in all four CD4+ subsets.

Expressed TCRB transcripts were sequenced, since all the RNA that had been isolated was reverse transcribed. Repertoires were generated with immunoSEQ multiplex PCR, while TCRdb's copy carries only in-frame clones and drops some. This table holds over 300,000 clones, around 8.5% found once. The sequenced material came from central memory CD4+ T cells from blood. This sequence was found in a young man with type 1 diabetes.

In nucleotides, the CDR3 is TGTGCCAGCTCACCACTACAGGAGGCCTACAATGAGCAGTTCTTC. Encoded protein: CASSPLQEAYNEQFF. This chain links TRBV18 with TRBJ2-1; perhaps D is TRBD1 or TRBD2 (5 bases each). CDR1 and CDR2 from the germline V gene are KGHSH and LQKENI. CDR3 length equals 15 residues. Trimming removed 1 base from V and 2 bases from J, with 9 bases in between.